This T cell receptor beta chain comes out of a study of blood T cell repertoires in COVID-19. Study background: Samples of COVID-19 (acute and convalescent) were obtained from the United States, Italy and Spain. T cells, B-cell-depleted T cells, or PBMCs provided the cDNA or gDNA that served as material.

V was clipped by 4 bases and J by 3 bases, with 19 bases between them. Germline V lookup: CDR1 MNHEY, CDR2 SVGEGT. This CDR3 comprises 16 residues. In the original processing: Estimation of nucleated cell counts was performed using reference gene primer amplification. TCRdb's copy holds only in-frame clones and misses some; the assay was immunoSEQ multiplex PCR. The DNA gave D and trimming, while V, J and clone size come from that table. The table records 270,000 or so clones, about four fifths of them present only once. The V call is TRBV6-2 or TRBV6-3, the J call TRBJ2-7, with D possibly TRBD1 on 6 matching bases. The sample taken for sequencing was peripheral blood. The clonotype was recovered from a woman under 30 with acute or convalescent COVID-19. The CDR3 region has the DNA TGTGCCAGCAGTTCCCACTCCCCTCAGGGGCTCTACGAGCAGTACTTC. Protein product: CASSSHSPQGLYEQYF.